The present T cell receptor beta chain was sequenced within a study of blood T cell repertoires in COVID-19. This table comes from immunoSEQ multiplex PCR, and its TCRdb copy is limited to in-frame clones, with some not included. Among about 270,000 clones listed, 80% to 90% were seen once. Germline lookup yields CDR1 LNHDA and CDR2 SQIVND (reference sequence). V lost 4 bases and J 2 bases, leaving 4 bases between the germline ends. The length of the CDR3 is 12 residues. This TCR came from a woman in her seventies with COVID-19, enrolled during active disease. Specimen: peripheral blood. The chain uses TRBV19 and TRBJ2-3; D remains ambiguous. In DNA, the CDR3 is TGTGCCAGTAGTACCTTCACAGATACGCAGTATTTT. Its translation is CASSTFTDTQYF.